Following are 32 T cell receptor beta chains from one sample sequenced in a study of OX40 agonist ivuxolimab in advanced cancers. Generated by immunoSEQ multiplex PCR, the TCRdb table keeps only in-frame clones and is missing some. The table lists tens of thousands of clones, roughly 80% of them singletons. Material: CD4+ or CD8+ T cells sorted from blood, obtained in a trial of the OX40 agonist ivuxolimab. These receptors were obtained from an adult with an advanced solid tumor such as melanoma, head and neck, liver or kidney cancer.

V gene TRBV27 combines with J gene TRBJ1-3; TRBD1 is a possible D gene (5 bases). The V end was cut by 3 bases, the J end by 2 bases, with 8 bases between. Germline CDR1 MNHEY, CDR2 SMNVEV (reference sequence). This CDR3 has 14 residues. CDR3 region: CASSLRGAGNTIYF. In DNA, the CDR3 is TGTGCCAGCAGTTTGCGAGGGGCTGGAAACACCATATATTTT.

The chain combines TRBV2 with TRBJ2-3, with D possibly being TRBD1 (5 bases). The germline CDR1 and CDR2 sequences are SNHLY and FYNNEI. The germline V and J ends were trimmed by 7 bases and 6 bases, with 17 bases remaining between them. The CDR3 is made up of 14 amino acids. The DNA for the CDR3 is TGTGCCAGCATAACTGGGGCAGGGCGGGATACGCAGTATTTT. Its translation is CASITGAGRDTQYF.

This clone was counted once. The rearrangement uses TRBV18 and TRBJ1-1, with 9 bases matching TRBD1. Germline values: CDR1 KGHSH, CDR2 LQKENI. CDR3 size: 14 residues. V trimming: 9 bases; J trimming: 6 bases; junction bases outside the gene matches: 11. The CDR3 spells CASLGQGNNPEAFF. The CDR3 DNA sequence: TGTGCCAGTCTGGGACAGGGTAATAATCCTGAAGCTTTCTTT.

The rearrangement uses TRBV9 and TRBJ1-2; D is unclear. This CDR3 comprises 14 residues. With 0 bases removed from V and 4 bases from J, the gap between germline ends came to 10 bases. Germline values: CDR1 SGDLS, CDR2 YYNGEE. The CDR3 coding sequence is TGTGCCAGCAGCGTAGATGTAGGGTTCTATGGCTACACCTTC. Its protein is CASSVDVGFYGYTF.

V usage is TRBV30 and J usage is TRBJ1-3; D is ambiguous. CDR1 is GTSNPN, CDR2 SVGIG, per germline (reference sequence). The CDR3 runs 13 residues. Trimming pared 3 bases from V and 2 bases from J, leaving 8 bases between. The DNA of the CDR3 is TGTGCCTGGAGCCAGGTGACTGGAAACACCATATATTTT. This codes for CAWSQVTGNTIYF.

V is TRBV7-9 and J is TRBJ2-3, with 9 bases identical to TRBD2. The germline CDR1 and CDR2 sequences are SEHNR and FQNEAQ (reference sequence). CDR3 length: 15 amino acids. Trimming took 4 bases from V and 3 from J; bases not matched to a gene: 5. CDR3 nucleotides: TGTGCCAGCAGCTCCGGACTAGCGAATACAGATACGCAGTATTTT. This translates into CASSSGLANTDTQYF.

A single count supports this clone. The chain employs TRBV6-1 and TRBJ1-5; perhaps TRBD1 as D (5 bases). Trimming cost V 1 base and J 4 bases, with 11 bases left between them. From germline, CDR1 is MNHNS and CDR2 SASEGT. CDR3 length equals 15 residues. The chain's CDR3 is CASSEGVGGNQPQHF. In DNA form, the CDR3 reads TGTGCCAGCAGTGAAGGGGTCGGGGGGAATCAGCCCCAGCATTTT.

The chain has TRBV5-5 and TRBJ2-5; D call uncertain. The CDR3 length is 13 residues. Between the trimmed V and J ends, which lost 4 bases and 1 base, there was a span of 8 bases. The germline V gene encodes CDR1 SGHKS and CDR2 YYEKEE (reference sequence). The CDR3 region is CASSPRAQETQYF. In DNA form, the CDR3 reads TGTGCCAGCAGCCCCCGGGCCCAAGAGACCCAGTACTTC.

The chain employs TRBV4-3 and TRBJ1-1; no definite D call. Looked up from germline, CDR1 is LGHNA and CDR2 is YSLEER. The V gene lost 0 bases and the J gene lost 2 bases, with 7 bases spanning the gap. The CDR3 length is 14 residues. The CDR3 nucleotides are TGCGCCAGCAGCCAAGAACAGTTTAACACTGAAGCTTTCTTT. Translated: CASSQEQFNTEAFF.

This clone has a single count. J is TRBJ1-1 and V is TRBV5-1; possibly TRBD1 for D (6 bases). Germline-derived CDR1 and CDR2 are SGHRS and YFSETQ. V gave up 3 bases and J gave up 3 bases, with 21 bases separating them. This CDR3 contains 17 residues. CDR3 sequence: CASSSQRQSSGDTEAFF. The CDR3, as DNA: TGCGCCAGCAGCTCGCAACGGCAATCATCAGGGGACACTGAAGCTTTCTTT.

This rearrangement joins TRBV7-9 to TRBJ2-5; a possible D gene is TRBD1 (6 bases). Looked up from germline, CDR1 is SEHNR and CDR2 is FQNEAQ (reference sequence). This CDR3 has 15 residues. V lost 1 base to trimming and J lost 7 bases, with 16 bases between them. In nucleotides, the CDR3 is TGTGCCAGCAGCTTAGTCTCGGGACACAAAGGGACCCAGTACTTC. Protein sequence: CASSLVSGHKGTQYF. Combining the CDR3 with reference TRBV7-9 and TRBJ2-5 gives the whole variable domain DTGVSQNPRHKITKRGQNVTFRCDPISEHNRLYWYRQTLGQGPEFLTYFQNEAQLEKSRLLSDRFSAERPKGSFSTLEIQRTEQGDSAMYLCASSLVSGHKGTQYFGPGTRLLVL.

The V gene is TRBV5-1, the J gene TRBJ1-1; D ambiguous. Per the germline V gene, CDR1 is SGHRS and CDR2 is YFSETQ. This CDR3 comprises 11 residues. V was shortened by 6 bases and J by 1 base, with 4 bases between the two germline ends. The CDR3, as DNA: TGCGCCAGCATGGGGAACACTGAAGCTTTCTTT. Encoded protein: CASMGNTEAFF.

The J gene is TRBJ1-4, the V gene TRBV9; 12 bases are shared with TRBD1. The CDR3 loop spans 16 amino acids. V shed 0 bases, J shed 7 bases, and the junction held 4 bases outside the gene matches. CDR1 is SGDLS, CDR2 YYNGEE, per germline. The CDR3 is CASSVGGDRGLEKLFF. Here the CDR3 DNA reads TGTGCCAGCAGCGTAGGAGGGGACAGGGGGCTTGAAAAACTGTTTTTT.

This chain joins TRBV29-1 and TRBJ1-1, with D perhaps TRBD1 (6 bases). V was cut by 4 bases and J by 4 bases, with 16 bases left in between. The CDR3 runs 14 residues. Per germline, CDR1 SQVTM and CDR2 ANQGSEA. CDR3: CSVGKTGSPTEAFF. The CDR3 DNA reads as TGCAGCGTTGGGAAGACAGGCTCCCCCACTGAAGCTTTCTTT.

This clone was found once. The J gene is TRBJ2-1, the V gene TRBV18, with D maybe TRBD1 (5 bases). CDR1 is KGHSH and CDR2 is LQKENI in the germline V gene. This CDR3 is 15 amino acids long. Trimming took off 1 base at V and 8 bases at J, with 15 bases between the two ends. CDR3 protein: CASSPLAGLMDEQFF. The CDR3 nucleotides read TGTGCCAGCTCACCACTCGCAGGGCTTATGGATGAGCAGTTCTTC.

The genes are TRBV9 and TRBJ2-5; D perhaps matches TRBD2 (5 bases). V shed 3 bases and J shed 2 bases, with 11 bases lying between them. CDR3 length: 14 residues. Germline CDR1 SGDLS, CDR2 YYNGEE. The CDR3 sequence is CASSARTYQETQYF. CDR3 sequence (DNA): TGTGCCAGCAGCGCCAGGACTTATCAAGAGACCCAGTACTTC.

The chain has TRBV2 and TRBJ2-1; D not certain. Germline V gene data show CDR1 as SNHLY and CDR2 as FYNNEI. V dropped 4 bases and J dropped 3 bases, with 10 bases sitting between them. This CDR3 has 14 amino acids. The CDR3 region is CASSGGRLYNEQFF. The CDR3 region has the DNA TGTGCCAGCAGTGGAGGACGGCTCTACAATGAGCAGTTCTTC.

The CDR3 DNA is TGTGCCAGCAGCGTGGGGTCAGATACGCAGTATTTT. Translated, it gives CASSVGSDTQYF. The V gene is TRBV9, the J gene TRBJ2-3; D gene uncertain. V lost 2 bases to trimming and J lost 4 bases, with 5 bases between them. Germline CDR1 SGDLS, CDR2 YYNGEE. The CDR3 length is 12 residues.

The rearrangement joins TRBV6-4 to TRBJ2-1; 14 nucleotides agree with TRBD2. The CDR3 is made up of 14 amino acids. Trimming cost V 6 bases and J 9 bases; bases outside gene matches: 4. Germline loops: CDR1 MRHNA, CDR2 SNTAGT. CDR3 region: CASRGLAGAGEQFF. CDR3 nucleotides: TGTGCCAGCAGGGGACTAGCGGGAGCTGGTGAGCAGTTCTTC.

The chain links TRBV5-4 to TRBJ2-1, with D perhaps matching TRBD2 (5 bases). The ends were cut back, 3 bases at V and 7 bases at J, with 14 bases in the middle. Germline loops: CDR1 SGHNT, CDR2 YYREEE (reference sequence). CDR3 length: 14 amino acids. DNA for the CDR3: TGTGCCAGCAGCTCTTACCGGACTGGTAATGAGCAGTTCTTC. Translation gives CASSSYRTGNEQFF. Complete variable domain (other parts from reference TRBV5-4 and TRBJ2-1): ETGVTQSPTHLIKTRGQQVTLRCSSQSGHNTVSWYQQALGQGPQFIFQYYREEENGRGNFPPRFSGLQFPNYSSELNVNALELDDSALYLCASSSYRTGNEQFFGPGTRLTVL.

The rearrangement links TRBV13 to TRBJ1-6; D may be TRBD1 (6 bases). V was clipped by 5 bases and J by 4 bases, with 12 bases between them. The length of the CDR3 is 15 residues. Germline V lookup: CDR1 PRHDT, CDR2 FYEKMQ (reference sequence). This chain's CDR3 is CASSDGQSYNSPLHF. CDR3 DNA sequence: TGTGCCAGCAGCGATGGACAGAGTTATAATTCACCCCTCCACTTT.

This clone was recorded a few times. The V gene is TRBV5-5, the J gene TRBJ1-6; 9 bases agree with TRBD1. Germline V gene data show CDR1 as SGHKS and CDR2 as YYEKEE (reference sequence). V shed 0 bases and J 9 bases; nucleotides not matched to a gene: 4. This CDR3 region has 15 residues. The CDR3 loop is CASSLEGTGTSPLHF. CDR3 sequence (DNA): TGTGCCAGCAGCTTGGAGGGGACAGGGACTTCACCCCTCCACTTT.

The rearrangement uses TRBV2 and TRBJ2-2; 10 bases line up with TRBD2. The J segment lost 1 base and the V segment lost 3 bases, leaving 11 bases of the junction unmatched. The CDR3 totals 19 residues. Germline CDR1 SNHLY, CDR2 FYNNEI. In DNA, the CDR3 is TGTGCCAGCAGTGATTGGGCAGCGGGGGGGTCTTGGAACACCGGGGAGCTGTTTTTT. Amino acid sequence: CASSDWAAGGSWNTGELFF.

The chain uses TRBV11-2 and TRBJ1-1, with D possibly matching TRBD1 (6 bases). V lost 1 base, J lost 3 bases, and 15 bases lay in between. In germline, CDR1 is SGHAT, CDR2 FQNNGV. The CDR3 has 16 residues. CDR3 in amino acids: CASSLVGGASDTEAFF. CDR3 in DNA: TGTGCCAGCAGCTTAGTGGGGGGCGCCTCGGACACTGAAGCTTTCTTT. Supplemented by reference TRBV11-2 and TRBJ1-1, the full variable domain reads EAGVAQSPRYKIIEKRQSVAFWCNPISGHATLYWYQQILGQGPKLLIQFQNNGVVDDSQLPKDRFSAERLKGVDSTLKIQPAKLEDSAVYLCASSLVGGASDTEAFFGQGTRLTVV.

The chain has TRBV19 and TRBJ1-5, with D uncertain. Trimming stripped 4 bases from V and 4 bases from J, with 11 bases between. Germline V gives CDR1 LNHDA, CDR2 SQIVND (reference sequence). The CDR3 length is 14 residues. In DNA form, the CDR3 reads TGTGCCAGTAGTACCTATGGCGCGAATCAGCCCCAGCATTTT. Translating it yields CASSTYGANQPQHF.

This clone was picked up a small number of times. The chain recombines TRBV13 with TRBJ1-1, with D tentatively TRBD1 (5 bases). CDR3 size: 15 residues. Germline V lookup: CDR1 PRHDT, CDR2 FYEKMQ (reference sequence). V lost 1 base and J lost 4, with 13 bases in between. CDR3 nucleotide sequence: TGTGCCAGCAGCTTAGAAAGGGGACTCGGCACTGAAGCTTTCTTT. Its protein product is CASSLERGLGTEAFF.

The chain carries TRBV9 and TRBJ1-4; D is perhaps TRBD1 (5 bases). Germline lookup yields CDR1 SGDLS and CDR2 YYNGEE. CDR3 length: 13 residues. V was shortened by 0 bases and J by 5 bases, with 5 bases between the two germline ends. The CDR3 here is CASSVGQNEKLFF. CDR3 nucleotides: TGTGCCAGCAGCGTAGGACAGAATGAAAAACTGTTTTTT.

The J gene is TRBJ2-7, the V gene TRBV7-2, with 8 bases identical to TRBD2. Germline V gene sequence: CDR1 SGHTA, CDR2 FQGNSA. V shed 2 bases and J 3 bases; nucleotides not matched to a gene: 3. The CDR3 is 14 amino acids. The DNA for the CDR3 is TGTGCCAGCAGCTTATGGGCGGGAGGCTACGAGCAGTACTTC. Its translation is CASSLWAGGYEQYF. Using reference TRBV7-2 and TRBJ2-7 for the parts outside the CDR3, the full variable domain is GAGVSQSPSNKVTEKGKDVELRCDPISGHTALYWYRQSLGQGLEFLIYFQGNSAPDKSGLPSDRFSAERTGGSVSTLTIQRTQQEDSAVYLCASSLWAGGYEQYFGPGTRLTVT.

The sample holds a few counts of this clone. This rearrangement joins TRBV6-4 to TRBJ2-1; TRBD2 matches 10 bases. This CDR3 spans 13 amino acids. Trimming removed 5 bases from V and 6 bases from J; junction bases left unmatched: 1. Germline loops: CDR1 MRHNA, CDR2 SNTAGT. The CDR3 sequence: CASSSGGVNEQFF. The DNA for the CDR3 is TGTGCCAGCAGTAGCGGGGGGGTCAATGAGCAGTTCTTC.

The chain carries TRBV7-9 and TRBJ1-4; 7 bases match TRBD1. Germline CDR1 is SEHNR and CDR2 is FQNEAQ (reference sequence). There are 15 residues in the CDR3. V shed 4 bases and J 1 base; nucleotides not matched to a gene: 3. The CDR3 DNA follows: TGTGCCAGCAGCTCAAGGACAGGAACTAATGAAAAACTGTTTTTT. It encodes CASSSRTGTNEKLFF.

The chain combines TRBV15 with TRBJ2-1; 12 bases are a match to TRBD2. The germline gives CDR1 LNHNV, CDR2 YYDKDF (reference sequence). With V trimmed by 6 bases and J by 6 bases, 12 bases remained unmatched. This CDR3 contains 17 residues. The CDR3, as DNA: TGTGCCACCAGTATCTATCTAGCGGGAGGGTGGCCCAATGAGCAGTTCTTC. This gives the protein CATSIYLAGGWPNEQFF.

The chain recombines TRBV5-4 with TRBJ1-1, with D unclear. Germline V gene sequence: CDR1 SGHNT, CDR2 YYREEE (reference sequence). Between the trimmed V and J ends, which lost 2 bases and 1 base, there was a span of 12 bases. This CDR3 comprises 15 residues. The CDR3 region has the DNA TGTGCCAGCAGCTTAGACACCCTAGGGAACACTGAAGCTTTCTTT. Its translation is CASSLDTLGNTEAFF.